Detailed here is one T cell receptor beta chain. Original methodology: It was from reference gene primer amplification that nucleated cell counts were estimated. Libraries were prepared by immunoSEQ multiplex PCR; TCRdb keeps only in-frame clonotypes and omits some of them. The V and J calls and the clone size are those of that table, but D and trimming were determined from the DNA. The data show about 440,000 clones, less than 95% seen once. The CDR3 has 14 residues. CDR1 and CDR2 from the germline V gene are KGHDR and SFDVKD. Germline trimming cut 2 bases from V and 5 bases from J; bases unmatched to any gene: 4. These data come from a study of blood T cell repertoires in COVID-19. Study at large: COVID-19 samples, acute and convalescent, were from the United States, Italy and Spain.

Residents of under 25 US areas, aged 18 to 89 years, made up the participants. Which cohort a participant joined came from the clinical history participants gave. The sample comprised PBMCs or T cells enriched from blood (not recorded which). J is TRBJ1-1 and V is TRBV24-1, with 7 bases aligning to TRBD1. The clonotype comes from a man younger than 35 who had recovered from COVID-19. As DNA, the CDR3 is TGTGCCACCAGTGATTCTTCAGGGGGAACTGAAGCTTTCTTT. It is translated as CATSDSSGGTEAFF.